The T cell receptor (beta chain) described here comes from a study of beta chain features in type 1 diabetes. Findings and limits, study-wide: VDJ junctions in type 1 diabetes patients carried more deletions and fewer insertions. For Type 1 diabetes patients, all four CD4+ subsets carried TCRB CDR3s that were moderately but significantly shorter. It was not settled here whether HLA type affects TCRB rearrangement.

Sorting of CD4+ naive, central memory, regulatory and stem cell-like memory cells was performed via CD45RO/CCR7/CD25/CD127/CD95/CD27. To note about this clone: Its matching antigen is unknown.

Germline V CDR1 and CDR2: SGHDT, YYEEEE. V shed 6 bases, J shed 2 bases, and the junction held 6 bases outside the gene matches. This CDR3 contains 14 residues. The authors reverse transcribed all of the isolated RNA, so sequencing captured expressed TCRB transcripts. For naive, central memory and regulatory T cell samples, reads averaged roughly 3.7 million. The repertoire was sequenced with immunoSEQ multiplex PCR; TCRdb's copy has only in-frame clones and lacks some. The profile shows fewer than 200,000 clones, approximately 10% of them singletons. Source material: central memory CD4+ T cells from blood. The rearrangement joins TRBV5-6 to TRBJ1-2, with 8 bases lining up with TRBD1. This sequence was found in a man aged 30 to 45 with type 1 diabetes. The CDR3 loop reads CASNPGTGNYGYTF. The CDR3 nucleotides are TGTGCCAGCAACCCCGGGACAGGAAACTATGGCTACACCTTC.